What follows are 20 T cell receptor beta chains derived from one specimen sequenced in a study of T cells in tuberculosis. Data came from immunoSEQ multiplex PCR; TCRdb stores just in-frame clones and leaves some out. The sample has around 33,000 clones; about 90% are singletons. Time point: new active TB diagnosis, blood taken before or within 7 days of starting treatment. The sample was PBMCs, taken at tuberculosis diagnosis. These receptors were taken from an adult with tuberculosis.

The J gene is TRBJ1-4, the V gene TRBV30; TRBD1 might be the D (6 bases). V lost 0 bases, J lost 3 bases, and 23 bases lay in between. The CDR3 length is 19 residues. Germline CDR1 and CDR2: GTSNPN and SVGIG (reference sequence). For the CDR3, the DNA is TGTGCCTGGAGTGTATGGGGCAGGGGTTACCCACCGGCTAATGAAAAACTGTTTTTT. Translation gives CAWSVWGRGYPPANEKLFF.

CDR3 nucleotide sequence: TGTGCCAGCAGCTTGACTAGCGGGGCAGACTCCTACGAGCAGTACTTC. Residues: CASSLTSGADSYEQYF. The genes are TRBV7-2 and TRBJ2-7, with 11 bases lining up with TRBD2. J gave up 0 bases and V 3 bases, and 4 bases lay outside the gene matches. Germline V gene lookup returns CDR1 SGHTA and CDR2 FQGNSA. The CDR3 runs 16 residues.

The V call is TRBV6-6, the J call TRBJ1-2; TRBD1 might be the D (6 bases). CDR3 length: 15 amino acids. CDR1 MNHNY and CDR2 SVGAGI come from the germline V gene (reference sequence). V lost 0 bases to trimming and J lost 8 bases, with 16 bases between them. The CDR3 sequence: CASSYSQINRDGYTF. CDR3 DNA sequence: TGTGCCAGCAGTTACTCTCAGATTAACAGGGACGGCTACACCTTC.

The J gene is TRBJ2-7, the V gene TRBV7-2, with 7 nucleotides matching TRBD1. This CDR3 region has 12 residues. From germline, CDR1 is SGHTA and CDR2 FQGNSA. The trim removed 5 bases at V and 7 bases at J, leaving 5 bases unmatched. The CDR3 sequence: CASSQGDWEQYF. In DNA, the CDR3 is TGTGCCAGCAGCCAGGGGGATTGGGAGCAGTACTTC.

The rearrangement joins TRBV2 to TRBJ2-2, with D perhaps matching TRBD1 (6 bases). The CDR3 contains 14 residues. In germline, CDR1 is SNHLY, CDR2 FYNNEI. V lost 6 bases, J lost 4 bases, and 12 bases lay in between. In DNA form, the CDR3 reads TGTGCCAGCAGGGGGATCAGGGGCACCGGGGAGCTGTTTTTT. Translated: CASRGIRGTGELFF.

The chain has TRBV18 and TRBJ1-6; the D gene is possibly TRBD1 (6 bases). Trimming stripped 6 bases from V and 0 bases from J, with 15 bases between. CDR1 and CDR2 from the germline V gene are KGHSH and LQKENI. This CDR3 comprises 17 residues. CDR3 protein: CASSQKGGSSYNSPLHF. The CDR3 DNA is TGTGCCAGCTCCCAGAAGGGGGGGAGCTCCTATAATTCACCCCTCCACTTT. The whole variable domain, filled in from reference TRBV18 and TRBJ1-6, reads NAGVMQNPRHLVRRRGQEARLRCSPMKGHSHVYWYRQLPEEGLKFMVYLQKENIIDESGMPKERFSAEFPKEGPSILRIQQVVRGDSAAYFCASSQKGGSSYNSPLHFGNGTRLTVT.

This clone was seen a few times. The chain couples TRBV27 to TRBJ1-1; the D gene is possibly TRBD1 (6 bases). The CDR3 spans 13 residues. Deletions cut 6 bases from V and 7 bases from J, with 15 bases between. Germline CDR1 reads MNHEY; CDR2 reads SMNVEV (reference sequence). Written as DNA, the CDR3 is TGTGCCAGCAGCTCCCCAGGGGAACTTGAAGCTTTCTTT. This translates into CASSSPGELEAFF.

The chain is built from TRBV12-5 and TRBJ1-6; D remains unclear. With 1 base removed from V and 10 bases from J, the gap between germline ends came to 11 bases. Germline V gene sequence: CDR1 LGHNT, CDR2 FRNRAP. This CDR3 spans 14 amino acids. CDR3 in DNA: TGTGCTAGTGGTTTGGGCGGGGTACTCTCACCCCTCCACTTT. This codes for CASGLGGVLSPLHF.

The chain couples TRBV28 to TRBJ1-5; 7 bases fit TRBD1. Per the germline V gene, CDR1 is MDHEN and CDR2 is SYDVKM. The junction had 16 bases not matched to a gene; V was cut back by 5 bases and J by 0 bases. The CDR3 has 19 amino acids. The DNA of the CDR3 is TGTGCCAGCAGTCCCCAGACAGGGAACCAACGTTATAGCAATCAGCCCCAGCATTTT. Translated, it gives CASSPQTGNQRYSNQPQHF.

V gene TRBV10-3 combines with J gene TRBJ1-6; D might be TRBD1 (6 bases). There are 15 residues in the CDR3. V lost 0 bases, J lost 6 bases, and 9 bases lay in between. The V gene's germline CDR1 is ENHRY and CDR2 SYGVKD. DNA of the CDR3: TGTGCCATCAGTGAGTCGACAGGCGTTAATTCACCCCTCCACTTT. This encodes CAISESTGVNSPLHF.

This rearrangement joins TRBV7-9 to TRBJ1-1; 11 bases match TRBD1. CDR1 is SEHNR, CDR2 FQNEAQ, per germline (reference sequence). This CDR3 has 13 amino acids. V dropped 5 bases and J dropped 6; count of bases not matched to a gene: 2. The CDR3 spells CASSRGQGAEAFF. The DNA for the CDR3 is TGTGCCAGCAGCCGGGGACAGGGGGCTGAAGCTTTCTTT.

The chain recombines TRBV5-5 with TRBJ2-2, with 8 bases matching TRBD1. This CDR3 has 15 residues. CDR1 is SGHKS and CDR2 is YYEKEE in the germline V gene (reference sequence). V lost 0 bases to trimming and J lost 5 bases; unmatched junction nucleotides: 3. The CDR3 DNA is TGTGCCAGCAGCTTGGCTACAGGGGGGACCGGGGAGCTGTTTTTT. It yields the protein CASSLATGGTGELFF.

This clone was detected only once. The chain is built from TRBV2 and TRBJ1-1, with D possibly matching TRBD1 (5 bases). The CDR3 extends over 12 amino acids. The V end lost 7 bases, the J end lost 8 bases, and 14 bases lay between the germline ends. CDR1 and CDR2 (germline): SNHLY, FYNNEI. DNA for the CDR3: TGTGCCAGCATTCAGGGTGAGATAGAAGCTTTCTTT. This gives the protein CASIQGEIEAFF.

The V call is TRBV28, the J call TRBJ2-7; D perhaps matches TRBD1 (5 bases). V lost 4 bases and J lost 7, with 14 bases in between. CDR1 MDHEN and CDR2 SYDVKM come from the germline V gene. The CDR3 has 13 amino acids. CDR3 region: CASSSRTPSEQYF. CDR3 nucleotide sequence: TGTGCCAGCAGTTCCCGGACACCCTCGGAGCAGTACTTC. Filled out from reference TRBV28 and TRBJ2-7, the complete variable domain reads DVKVTQSSRYLVKRTGEKVFLECVQDMDHENMFWYRQDPGLGLRLIYFSYDVKMKEKGDIPEGYSVSREKKERFSLILESASTNQTSMYLCASSSRTPSEQYFGPGTRLTVT.

The V and J genes are TRBV25-1 and TRBJ1-4; TRBD1 might be the D (6 bases). The V gene lost 8 bases and the J gene lost 2 bases, with 9 bases spanning the gap. The CDR3 runs 13 residues. CDR1 and CDR2 from the germline V gene are MGHDK and SYGVNS. The DNA for the CDR3 is TGTGCCAGCGGCGGACAGACTAATGAAAAACTGTTTTTT. Amino acid sequence: CASGGQTNEKLFF.

The J gene is TRBJ1-1, the V gene TRBV28, with TRBD1 as a possible D gene (5 bases). CDR3 size: 13 residues. Deletions cut 3 bases from V and 2 bases from J, with 7 bases between. Germline CDR1 and CDR2: MDHEN and SYDVKM. In nucleotides, the CDR3 is TGTGCCAGCAGTTTCAGGGTTAACACTGAAGCTTTCTTT. Its translation: CASSFRVNTEAFF.

Only one count was recorded for this clone. The chain uses TRBV14 and TRBJ1-2; unclear D gene. Deletions cut 0 bases from V and 7 bases from J, with 9 bases between. The CDR3 contains 13 residues. Germline values: CDR1 SGHDN, CDR2 FVKESK. The CDR3 is CASSQEEGFGYTF. The CDR3 region has the DNA TGTGCCAGCAGCCAAGAGGAGGGCTTTGGCTACACCTTC.

This chain connects TRBV7-2 to TRBJ2-1, with a possible D match to TRBD2 (5 bases). The ends were cut back, 1 base at V and 7 bases at J, with 20 bases in the middle. The V gene's germline CDR1 is SGHTA and CDR2 FQGNSA. The CDR3 length is 17 residues. The CDR3 nucleotides are TGTGCCAGCAGCTTAGGGGGTACTAGATTAGGGCGAAATGAGCAGTTCTTC. Amino acids: CASSLGGTRLGRNEQFF.

The chain is built from TRBV5-1 and TRBJ2-1; D not resolved. Germline-derived CDR1 and CDR2 are SGHRS and YFSETQ. The CDR3 is made up of 11 amino acids. V was shortened by 7 bases and J by 4 bases, with 6 bases between the two germline ends. CDR3 sequence: CASRQYNEQFF. For the CDR3, the DNA is TGCGCCAGCCGACAATACAATGAGCAGTTCTTC.

This clone occurred once. CDR3 in amino acids: CASEGSVYEQYF. The CDR3 bases are TGTGCCAGCGAAGGAAGCGTCTACGAGCAGTACTTC. J is TRBJ2-7 and V is TRBV2; D gene unclear. V lost 8 bases and J lost 3, with 11 bases in between. The CDR3 totals 12 residues. The germline V gene encodes CDR1 SNHLY and CDR2 FYNNEI.